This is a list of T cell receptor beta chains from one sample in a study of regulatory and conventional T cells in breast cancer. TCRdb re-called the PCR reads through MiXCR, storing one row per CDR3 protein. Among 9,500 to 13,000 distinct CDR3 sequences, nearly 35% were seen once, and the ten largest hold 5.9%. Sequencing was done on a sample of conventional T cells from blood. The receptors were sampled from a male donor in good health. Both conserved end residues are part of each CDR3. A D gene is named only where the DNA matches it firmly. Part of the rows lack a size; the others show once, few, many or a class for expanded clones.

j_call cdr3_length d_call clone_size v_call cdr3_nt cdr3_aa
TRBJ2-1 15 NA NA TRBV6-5 TGTGCCAGCAGTCCCCCTAAACCAGGGGTCTTTGAGCAGTTCTTC CASSPPKPGVFEQFF
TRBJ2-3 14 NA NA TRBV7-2 TGTGCCAGCAGCTCTGGGGGAAGCACAGATACGCAGTATTTT CASSSGGSTDTQYF
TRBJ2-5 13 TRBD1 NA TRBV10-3 TGTGCCACCGGGACAGACGGCAGGGAGACCCAGTACTTC CATGTDGRETQYF
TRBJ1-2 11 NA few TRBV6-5 TGTGCCAGCAGTTCGAGCTATGGCTACACCTTC CASSSSYGYTF
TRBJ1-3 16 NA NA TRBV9 TGTGCCAGCAGCCCCCGGGGGGCCCACTCTGGAAACACCATATATTTT CASSPRGAHSGNTIYF
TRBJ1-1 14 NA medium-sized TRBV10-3 TGTGCCATCAGTGAGTCGGGGCAGGGGACTGAAGCTTTCTTT CAISESGQGTEAFF
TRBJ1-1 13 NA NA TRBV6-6 TGTGCCAGCAGTTACCTACAGAACACTGAAGCTTTCTTT CASSYLQNTEAFF
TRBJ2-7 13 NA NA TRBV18 TGTGCCAGCTCACGAAGGGGATCTGGCGAGCAGTACTTC CASSRRGSGEQYF
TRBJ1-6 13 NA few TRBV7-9 TGTGCCAGCAGCCTTTCTAGGGAGACACCCCTCCACTTT CASSLSRETPLHF
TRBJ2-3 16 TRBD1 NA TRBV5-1 TGCGCCAGCAGCCAGCCCGGGACAGGGGGCACAGATACGCAGTATTTT CASSQPGTGGTDTQYF
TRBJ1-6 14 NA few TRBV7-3 TGTGCCAGCAGCTTAATGGGACGAGGTTCACCCCTCCACTTT CASSLMGRGSPLHF
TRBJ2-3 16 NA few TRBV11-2 TGTGCCAGCAGCTTAGCCGGCGGGCAGCTCACAGATACGCAGTATTTT CASSLAGGQLTDTQYF
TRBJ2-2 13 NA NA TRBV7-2 TGTGCCAGCAGCTTAGGGGGCGCCGGGGAGCTGTTTTTT CASSLGGAGELFF
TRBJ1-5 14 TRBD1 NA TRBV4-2 TGTGCCAGCAGCCGCGGTACAGGGGATCAGCCCCAGCATTTT CASSRGTGDQPQHF
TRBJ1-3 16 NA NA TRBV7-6 TGTGCCAGCAGCCCCACCGGACAGCACTCTGGAAACACCATATATTTT CASSPTGQHSGNTIYF
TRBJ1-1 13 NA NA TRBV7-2 TGTGCCAGCAGCTTTCACATGAACACTGAAGCTTTCTTT CASSFHMNTEAFF
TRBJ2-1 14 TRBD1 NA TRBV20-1 TGCAGTGCCCCGAGGGGGGACAGGCTCGATGAGCAGTTCTTC CSAPRGDRLDEQFF
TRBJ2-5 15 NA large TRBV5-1 TGCGCCAGCAGCTTGGCGACAGGTGAAAAAGAGACCCAGTACTTC CASSLATGEKETQYF
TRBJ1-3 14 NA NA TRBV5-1 TGCGCCAGCAGCCCGGGGGGCCCTGGAAACACCATATATTTT CASSPGGPGNTIYF
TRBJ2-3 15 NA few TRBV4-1 TGCGCCAGCAGCCAAGATTCGGTGTTCACAGATACGCAGTATTTT CASSQDSVFTDTQYF
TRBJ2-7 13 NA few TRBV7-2 TGTGCCAGCAGCTTAAAGGGGACTCTCGAGCAGTACTTC CASSLKGTLEQYF
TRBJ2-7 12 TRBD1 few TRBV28 TGTGCCAGCAGGACCGGGACAGCTGTCCCATACTTC CASRTGTAVPYF
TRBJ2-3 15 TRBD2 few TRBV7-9 TGTGCCAGCAGCTTAAAAGCGGGGGGACCAGATACGCAGTATTTT CASSLKAGGPDTQYF
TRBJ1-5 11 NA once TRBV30 TGTGCCTGGAGTTCGGGACGGACCCAGCATTTT CAWSSGRTQHF
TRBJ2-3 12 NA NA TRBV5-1 TGCGCCAGCAGCTTGGGGCTGGAAACGCAGTATTTT CASSLGLETQYF